A selection of T cell receptor beta chains follows, all from one sample in a study of T cell responses to AZD1222 COVID-19 vaccine. Method: immunoSEQ multiplex PCR; TCRdb's copy keeps in-frame clones and lacks some. This repertoire shows tens of thousands of clones, about 88% found once; its top ten account for about 7.1%. Source: peripheral blood, taken 28 days after the second AZD1222 dose. Receptor source: an adult who received the AZD1222 COVID-19 vaccine. CDR3s include the opening cysteine and the closing phenylalanine or tryptophan. A D gene is named only where the DNA matches it firmly. Not every row has a clone size; where given, it reads once, few, many or a size class.

D,J,size,V,CDR3,DNA
NA,TRBJ1-5,NA,TRBV11-1,CASSLGRDQPQHF,TGTGCCAGCAGCTTAGGAAGGGATCAGCCCCAGCATTTT
NA,TRBJ2-3,NA,TRBV6-5,CASSYSTRVGDTQYF,TGTGCCAGCAGTTACTCGACCAGGGTGGGAGATACGCAGTATTTT
NA,TRBJ1-3,NA,TRBV6-5,CASRDGFSGNTIYF,TGTGCCAGCAGGGACGGTTTCTCTGGAAACACCATATATTTT
NA,TRBJ2-1,few,TRBV6-4,CASSELAGSNEQFF,TGTGCCAGCAGTGAGTTGGCGGGGAGCAATGAGCAGTTCTTC
NA,TRBJ2-7,NA,TRBV6-5,CASREGLEQYF,TGTGCCAGCAGGGAGGGTCTAGAGCAGTACTTC
NA,TRBJ1-6,once,TRBV10-1,CASSESAGKVYNSPLHF,TGCGCCAGCAGTGAATCAGCAGGGAAGGTCTATAATTCACCCCTCCACTTT
NA,TRBJ1-1,NA,TRBV11-2,CASSLGENTEAFF,TGTGCCAGCAGCTTAGGAGAGAACACTGAAGCTTTCTTT
NA,TRBJ2-5,NA,TRBV2,CASTRGLQETQYF,TGTGCCAGCACTCGAGGCCTCCAAGAGACCCAGTACTTC
NA,TRBJ1-2,NA,TRBV6-4,CASSDSEQGGYTF,TGTGCCAGCAGTGACTCCGAACAGGGTGGCTACACCTTC
TRBD2,TRBJ2-2,NA,TRBV7-2,CASSRSPSGLSGELFF,TGTGCCAGCAGCCGCTCGCCTAGCGGGTTATCCGGGGAGCTGTTTTTT
TRBD1,TRBJ1-5,few,TRBV25-1,CASSPMGDRGQPQHF,TGTGCCAGCAGTCCTATGGGGGACAGGGGACAGCCCCAGCATTTT
NA,TRBJ2-2,NA,TRBV27,CASSRGSRHTGELFF,TGTGCCAGCAGTCGGGGTAGCAGACACACCGGGGAGCTGTTTTTT